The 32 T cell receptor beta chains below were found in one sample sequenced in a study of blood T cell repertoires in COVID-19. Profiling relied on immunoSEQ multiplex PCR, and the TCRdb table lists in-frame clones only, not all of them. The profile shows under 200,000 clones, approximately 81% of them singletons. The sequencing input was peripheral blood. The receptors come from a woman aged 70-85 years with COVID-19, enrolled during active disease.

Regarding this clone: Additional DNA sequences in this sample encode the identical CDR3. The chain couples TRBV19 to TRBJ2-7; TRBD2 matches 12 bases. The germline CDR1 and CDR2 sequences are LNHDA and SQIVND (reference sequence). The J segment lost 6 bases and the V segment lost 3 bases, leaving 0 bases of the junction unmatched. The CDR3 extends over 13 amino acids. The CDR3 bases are TGTGCCAGTAGTATGGGACTAGCGGGCGAGCAGTACTTC. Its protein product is CASSMGLAGEQYF.

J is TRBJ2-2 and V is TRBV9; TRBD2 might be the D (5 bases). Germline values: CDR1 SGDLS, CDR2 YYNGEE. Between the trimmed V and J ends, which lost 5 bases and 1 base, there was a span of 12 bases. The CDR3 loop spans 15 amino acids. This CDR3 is CASSDDYGNTGELFF. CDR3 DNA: TGTGCCAGCAGTGACGACTACGGGAACACCGGGGAGCTGTTTTTT.

CDR3 DNA: TGTGCCAGCAGCCGGTGGGACTTCCCCCCCTACAATGAGCAGTTCTTC. Translating gives CASSRWDFPPYNEQFF. The V and J genes are TRBV3-1 (or the pseudogene TRBV3-2) and TRBJ2-1; D is possibly TRBD2 (6 bases). Germline V gene data show CDR1 as LGHDT and CDR2 as YNNKEL (reference sequence). Deletions cut 4 bases from V and 2 bases from J, with 15 bases between. The CDR3 has 16 residues.

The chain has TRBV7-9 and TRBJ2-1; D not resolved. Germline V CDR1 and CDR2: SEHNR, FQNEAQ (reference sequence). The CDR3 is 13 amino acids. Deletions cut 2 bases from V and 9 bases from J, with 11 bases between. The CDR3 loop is CASSLSLVGEQFF. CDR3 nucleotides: TGTGCCAGCAGCTTAAGCCTAGTAGGTGAGCAGTTCTTC.

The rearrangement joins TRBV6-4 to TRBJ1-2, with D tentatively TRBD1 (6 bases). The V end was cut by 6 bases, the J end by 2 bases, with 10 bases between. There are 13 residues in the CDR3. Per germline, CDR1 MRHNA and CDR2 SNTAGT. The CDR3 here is CASSETGNYGYTF. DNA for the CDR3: TGTGCCAGCAGCGAAACAGGGAACTATGGCTACACCTTC.

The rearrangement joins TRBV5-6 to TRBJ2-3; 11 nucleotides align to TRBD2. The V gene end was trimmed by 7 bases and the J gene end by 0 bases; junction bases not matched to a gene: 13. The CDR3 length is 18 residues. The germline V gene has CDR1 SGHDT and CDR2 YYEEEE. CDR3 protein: CASDDLAGGFTSTDTQYF. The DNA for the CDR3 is TGTGCCAGCGACGATCTAGCGGGGGGATTTACTAGCACAGATACGCAGTATTTT. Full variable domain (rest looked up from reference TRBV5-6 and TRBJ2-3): DAGVTQSPTHLIKTRGQQVTLRCSPKSGHDTVSWYQQALGQGPQFIFQYYEEEERQRGNFPDRFSGHQFPNYSSELNVNALLLGDSALYLCASDDLAGGFTSTDTQYFGPGTRLTVL.

CDR3 in DNA: TGTGCCAGCAGCGTCGGACAGAGCACAGATACGCAGTATTTT. It specifies CASSVGQSTDTQYF. The chain couples TRBV5-4 to TRBJ2-3, with D tentatively TRBD1 (6 bases). There are 14 residues in the CDR3. Germline V gives CDR1 SGHNT, CDR2 YYREEE (reference sequence). The V and J ends lost 4 bases and 0 bases respectively, with 9 bases between them.

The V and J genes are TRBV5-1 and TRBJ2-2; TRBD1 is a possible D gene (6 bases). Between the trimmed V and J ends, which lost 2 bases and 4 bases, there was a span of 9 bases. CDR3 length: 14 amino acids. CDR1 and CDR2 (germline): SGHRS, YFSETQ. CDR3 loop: CASSLGDTTGELFF. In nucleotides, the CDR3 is TGCGCCAGCAGCTTAGGGGACACCACCGGGGAGCTGTTTTTT.

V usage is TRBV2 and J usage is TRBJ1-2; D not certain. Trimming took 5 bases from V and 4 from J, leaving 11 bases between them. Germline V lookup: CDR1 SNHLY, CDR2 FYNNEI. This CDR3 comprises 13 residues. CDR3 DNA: TGTGCCAGCAGTCAGATACAAACCTATGGCTACACCTTC. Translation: CASSQIQTYGYTF. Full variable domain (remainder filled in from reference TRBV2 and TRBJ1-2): EPEVTQTPSHQVTQMGQEVILRCVPISNHLYFYWYRQILGQKVEFLVSFYNNEISEKSEIFDDQFSVERPDGSNFTLKIRSTKLEDSAMYFCASSQIQTYGYTFGSGTRLTVV.

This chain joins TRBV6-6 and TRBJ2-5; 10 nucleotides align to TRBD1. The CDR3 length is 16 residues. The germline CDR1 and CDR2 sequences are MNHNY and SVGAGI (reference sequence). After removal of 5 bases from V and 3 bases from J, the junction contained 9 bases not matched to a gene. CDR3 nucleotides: TGTGCCAGCAGTAGTTCACTCGGGACAGGGGAAGAGACCCAGTACTTC. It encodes CASSSSLGTGEETQYF.

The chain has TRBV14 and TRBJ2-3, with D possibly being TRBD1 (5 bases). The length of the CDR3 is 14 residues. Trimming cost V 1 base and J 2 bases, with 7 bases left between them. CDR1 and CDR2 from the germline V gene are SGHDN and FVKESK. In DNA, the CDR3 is TGTGCCAGCAGCCAAGTGGGGCACACAGATACGCAGTATTTT. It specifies CASSQVGHTDTQYF.

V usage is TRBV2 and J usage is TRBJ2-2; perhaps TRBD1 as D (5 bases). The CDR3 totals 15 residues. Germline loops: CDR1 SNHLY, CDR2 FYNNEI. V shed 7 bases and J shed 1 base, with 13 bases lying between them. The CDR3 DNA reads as TGTGCCAGCAAAGCCGGACACCTGAACACCGGGGAGCTGTTTTTT. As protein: CASKAGHLNTGELFF.

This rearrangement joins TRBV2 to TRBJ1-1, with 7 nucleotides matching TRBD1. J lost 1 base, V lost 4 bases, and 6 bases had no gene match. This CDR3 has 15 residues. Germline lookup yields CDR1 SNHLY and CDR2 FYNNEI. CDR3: CASSVTGDRNTEAFF. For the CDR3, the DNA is TGTGCCAGCAGTGTCACAGGGGATCGGAACACTGAAGCTTTCTTT. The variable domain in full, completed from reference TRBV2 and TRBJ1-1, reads EPEVTQTPSHQVTQMGQEVILRCVPISNHLYFYWYRQILGQKVEFLVSFYNNEISEKSEIFDDQFSVERPDGSNFTLKIRSTKLEDSAMYFCASSVTGDRNTEAFFGQGTRLTVV.

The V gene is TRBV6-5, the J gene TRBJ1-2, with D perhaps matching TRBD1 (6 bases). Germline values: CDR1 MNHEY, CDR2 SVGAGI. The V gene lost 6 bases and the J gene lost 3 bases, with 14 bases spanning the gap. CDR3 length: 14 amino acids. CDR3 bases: TGTGCCAGCAGAGGCACAGGGAGGGACTATGGCTACACCTTC. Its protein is CASRGTGRDYGYTF.

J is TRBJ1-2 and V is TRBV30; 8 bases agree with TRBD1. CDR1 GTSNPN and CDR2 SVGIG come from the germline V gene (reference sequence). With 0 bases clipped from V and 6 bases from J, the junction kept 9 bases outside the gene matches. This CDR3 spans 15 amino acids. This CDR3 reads CAWSVPTGVSDGYTF. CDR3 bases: TGTGCCTGGAGTGTCCCGACAGGGGTGAGTGATGGCTACACCTTC.

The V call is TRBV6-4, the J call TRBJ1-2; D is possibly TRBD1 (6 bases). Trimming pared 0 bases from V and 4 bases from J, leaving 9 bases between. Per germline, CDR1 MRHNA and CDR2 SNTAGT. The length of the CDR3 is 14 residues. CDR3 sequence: CASSDSARGYGYTF. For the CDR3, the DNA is TGTGCCAGCAGTGACTCCGCCAGGGGCTATGGCTACACCTTC.

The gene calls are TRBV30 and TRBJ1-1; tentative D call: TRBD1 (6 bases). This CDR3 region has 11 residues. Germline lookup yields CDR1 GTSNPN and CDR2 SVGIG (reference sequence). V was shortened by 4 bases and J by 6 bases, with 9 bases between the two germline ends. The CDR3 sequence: CAWKQGAEAFF. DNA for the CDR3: TGTGCCTGGAAACAGGGCGCTGAAGCTTTCTTT. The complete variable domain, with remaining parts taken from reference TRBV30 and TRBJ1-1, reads SQTIHQWPATLVQPVGSPLSLECTVEGTSNPNLYWYRQAAGRGLQLLFYSVGIGQISSEVPQNLSASRPQDRQFILSSKKLLLSDSGFYLCAWKQGAEAFFGQGTRLTVV.

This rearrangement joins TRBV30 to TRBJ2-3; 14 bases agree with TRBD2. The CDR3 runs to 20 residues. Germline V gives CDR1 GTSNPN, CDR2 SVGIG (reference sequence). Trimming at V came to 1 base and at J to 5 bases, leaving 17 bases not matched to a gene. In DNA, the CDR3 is TGTGCCTGGAGTGCAAGTCGGTTCTCCGGGACTAGCGGGAGTGGAGATACGCAGTATTTT. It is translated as CAWSASRFSGTSGSGDTQYF. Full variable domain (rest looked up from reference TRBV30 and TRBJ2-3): SQTIHQWPATLVQPVGSPLSLECTVEGTSNPNLYWYRQAAGRGLQLLFYSVGIGQISSEVPQNLSASRPQDRQFILSSKKLLLSDSGFYLCAWSASRFSGTSGSGDTQYFGPGTRLTVL.

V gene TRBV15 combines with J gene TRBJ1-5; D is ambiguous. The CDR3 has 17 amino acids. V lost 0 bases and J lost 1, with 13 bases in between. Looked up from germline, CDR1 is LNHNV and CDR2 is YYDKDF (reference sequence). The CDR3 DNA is TGTGCCACCAGCAGAGAAGGATCAGGAAACAGCAATCAGCCCCAGCATTTT. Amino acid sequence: CATSREGSGNSNQPQHF.

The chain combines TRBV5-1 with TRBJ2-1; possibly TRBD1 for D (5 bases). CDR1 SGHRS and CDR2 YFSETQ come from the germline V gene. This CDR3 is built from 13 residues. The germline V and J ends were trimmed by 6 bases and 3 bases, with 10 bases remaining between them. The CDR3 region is CASTGRDYNEQFF. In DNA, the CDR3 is TGCGCCAGCACCGGCAGGGACTACAATGAGCAGTTCTTC. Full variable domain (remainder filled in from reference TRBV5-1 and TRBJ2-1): KAGVTQTPRYLIKTRGQQVTLSCSPISGHRSVSWYQQTPGQGLQFLFEYFSETQRNKGNFPGRFSGRQFSNSRSEMNVSTLELGDSALYLCASTGRDYNEQFFGPGTRLTVL.

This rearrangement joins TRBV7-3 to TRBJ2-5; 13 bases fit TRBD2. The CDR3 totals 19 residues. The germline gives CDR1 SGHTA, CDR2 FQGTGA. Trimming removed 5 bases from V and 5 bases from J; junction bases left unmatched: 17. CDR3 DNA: TGTGCCAGCAGCCTCCGGCCCCTTACTAGCGGGGGGGCCGGGGAGACCCAGTACTTC. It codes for CASSLRPLTSGGAGETQYF.

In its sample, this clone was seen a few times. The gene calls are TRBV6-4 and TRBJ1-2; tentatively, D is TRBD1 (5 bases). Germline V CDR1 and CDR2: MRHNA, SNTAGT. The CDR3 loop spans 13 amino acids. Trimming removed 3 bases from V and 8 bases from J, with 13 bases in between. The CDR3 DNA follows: TGTGCCAGCAGTGAAAGGGCAGGGAAGGGCTACACCTTC. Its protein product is CASSERAGKGYTF.

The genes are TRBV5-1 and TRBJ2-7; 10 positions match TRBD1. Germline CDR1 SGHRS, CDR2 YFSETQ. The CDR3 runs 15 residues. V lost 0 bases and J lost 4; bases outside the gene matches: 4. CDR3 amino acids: CASSLDWDRGYEQYV. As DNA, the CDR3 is TGCGCCAGCAGCTTGGATTGGGACAGGGGATACGAGCAGTACGTC.

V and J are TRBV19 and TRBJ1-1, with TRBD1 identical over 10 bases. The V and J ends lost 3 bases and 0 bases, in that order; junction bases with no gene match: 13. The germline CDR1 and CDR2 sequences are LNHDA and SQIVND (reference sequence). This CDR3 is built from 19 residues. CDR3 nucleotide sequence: TGTGCCAGTAGTATTCCCGGGACAGGGGTACTTCGGGTGAACACTGAAGCTTTCTTT. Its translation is CASSIPGTGVLRVNTEAFF.

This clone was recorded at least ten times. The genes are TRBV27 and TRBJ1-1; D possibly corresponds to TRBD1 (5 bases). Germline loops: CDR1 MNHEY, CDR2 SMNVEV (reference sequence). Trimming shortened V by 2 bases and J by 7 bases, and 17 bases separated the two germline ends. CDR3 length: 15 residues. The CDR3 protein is CASSLRLQRDGEAFF. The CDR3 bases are TGTGCCAGCAGTTTACGCCTTCAGCGGGACGGTGAAGCTTTCTTT.

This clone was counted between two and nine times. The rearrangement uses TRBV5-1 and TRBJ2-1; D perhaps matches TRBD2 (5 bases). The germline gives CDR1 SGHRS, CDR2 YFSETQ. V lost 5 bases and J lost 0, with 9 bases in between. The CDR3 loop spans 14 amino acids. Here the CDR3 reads CASREESSYNEQFF. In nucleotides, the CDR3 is TGCGCCAGCAGGGAGGAGTCCTCCTACAATGAGCAGTTCTTC.

CDR3 DNA sequence: TGTGCCAGCAGTCGCAAACTAGCGGGGGGTAACAATGAGCAGTTCTTC. This gives the protein CASSRKLAGGNNEQFF. This rearrangement joins TRBV27 to TRBJ2-1; the match to TRBD2 covers 12 bases. Germline V lookup: CDR1 MNHEY, CDR2 SMNVEV (reference sequence). Trimming removed 5 bases from V and 5 bases from J; junction bases left unmatched: 7. This CDR3 has 16 amino acids.

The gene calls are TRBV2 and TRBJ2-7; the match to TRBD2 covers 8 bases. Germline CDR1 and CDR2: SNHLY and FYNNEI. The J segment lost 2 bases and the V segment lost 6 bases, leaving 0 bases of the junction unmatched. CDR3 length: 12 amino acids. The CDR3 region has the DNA TGTGCCAGCAGGGGACTAGCCTACGAGCAGTACTTC. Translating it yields CASRGLAYEQYF.

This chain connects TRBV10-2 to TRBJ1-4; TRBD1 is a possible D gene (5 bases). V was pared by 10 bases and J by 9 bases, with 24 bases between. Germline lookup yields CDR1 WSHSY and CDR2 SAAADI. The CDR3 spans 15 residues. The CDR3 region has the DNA TGCGCCACCAGCCGTGGGGAGGGGCAGAGGAAAAAACTGTTTTTT. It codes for CATSRGEGQRKKLFF.

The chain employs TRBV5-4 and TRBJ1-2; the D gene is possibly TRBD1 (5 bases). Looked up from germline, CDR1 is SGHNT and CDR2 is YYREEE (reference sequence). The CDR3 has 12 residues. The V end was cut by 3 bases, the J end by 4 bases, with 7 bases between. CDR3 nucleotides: TGTGCCAGCAGCTCTAGGGGCTATGGCTACACCTTC. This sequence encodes CASSSRGYGYTF.

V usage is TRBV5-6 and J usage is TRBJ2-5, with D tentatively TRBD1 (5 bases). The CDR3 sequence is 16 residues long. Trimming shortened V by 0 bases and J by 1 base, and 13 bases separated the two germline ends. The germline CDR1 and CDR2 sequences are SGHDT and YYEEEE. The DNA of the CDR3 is TGTGCCAGCAGCTTGGTAGGGGCCGGGTCCCAAGAGACCCAGTACTTC. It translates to CASSLVGAGSQETQYF.

This chain's CDR3 is CASTSGGTGSEKLFF. The CDR3 DNA is TGCGCCAGCACCTCGGGGGGGACAGGGAGTGAAAAACTGTTTTTT. The chain is built from TRBV5-1 and TRBJ1-4; 9 nucleotides agree with TRBD1. J gave up 7 bases and V 6 bases, and 10 bases lay outside the gene matches. CDR3 size: 15 residues. In germline, CDR1 is SGHRS, CDR2 YFSETQ.